This T cell receptor beta chain came from a study of shared clonotypes between healthy human individuals. Study overall: The donor group consisted of a couple of women and three men, aged 18 to 49. Study-wide findings and caveats: It was the non-shared clonotypes that had lower generation probabilities than clonotypes shared by all four donors.

This clone was counted between two and nine times. Its antigen is still unknown. Original data processing: ImmunoSEQ supplied junction-only sequences lacking quality scores, so filtering was different. Here immunoSEQ multiplex PCR was the method, and the copy in TCRdb shows in-frame clones only, minus some. The DNA was the basis for D and trimming; V, J and clone size are from that table. Among millions of clones listed, 90% to 95% were seen once. Germline V gene data show CDR1 as SQVTM and CDR2 as ANQGSEA. Trimming stripped 3 bases from V and 1 base from J, with 6 bases between. The CDR3 covers 12 residues. Donors comprised only Caucasian adults living in Nashville, Tennessee.

The origin of this receptor is a young man in good health. Sequenced: naive CD4+ T cells sorted from blood. Subset specified: CD45RA+ positively selected. The rearrangement joins TRBV29-1 to TRBJ1-1; D is ambiguous. This chain's CDR3 is CSVEARNTEAFF. The CDR3 coding sequence is TGCAGCGTTGAGGCGAGGAACACTGAAGCTTTCTTT. The whole variable domain, remainder taken from reference TRBV29-1 and TRBJ1-1, is SAVISQKPSRDICQRGTSLTIQCQVDSQVTMMFWYRQQPGQSLTLIATANQGSEATYESGFVIDKFPISRPNLTFSTLTVSNMSPEDSSIYLCSVEARNTEAFFGQGTRLTVV.